A selection of T cell receptor beta chains follows, all from one sample in a study of post-analysis software for immune sequencing data. Using its own MiXCR run on the PCR reads, TCRdb lists one record per CDR3 protein. The table lists roughly 410,000 distinct CDR3 sequences, 30% to 45% of them singletons, with 13% in the top ten. Source material: blood. These receptor sequences come from a girl under 18 with multiple sclerosis. Each CDR3 is given with its conserved first and last residue. The order of the fields is J gene, D gene, clone size, V gene, CDR3 protein, CDR3 DNA. The D gene is left open where the match is weak. Size is stated for part of the rows, as once, few or many counts, or as a class when the clone is expanded.

J gene: TRBJ1-1
D gene: -
clone size: few
V gene: TRBV12-3/TRBV12-4
CDR3 protein: CASSPGGNFGENTEAFF
CDR3 DNA: TGTGCCAGCAGCCCAGGCGGGAACTTTGGGGAGAACACTGAAGCTTTCTTT

J gene: TRBJ2-1
D gene: TRBD2
clone size: few
V gene: TRBV4-1
CDR3 protein: CASSQVYSGGYNEQFF
CDR3 DNA: TGCGCCAGCAGCCAAGTTTATAGCGGGGGGTACAATGAGCAGTTCTTC

J gene: TRBJ2-2
D gene: TRBD1
clone size: -
V gene: TRBV3-1
CDR3 protein: CASSQVAGGTGELFF
CDR3 DNA: TGTGCCAGCAGCCAAGTGGCAGGGGGCACCGGGGAGCTGTTTTTT

J gene: TRBJ2-1
D gene: -
clone size: -
V gene: TRBV5-1
CDR3 protein: CASSLVGTQYNKQFF
CDR3 DNA: TGCGCCAGCAGCTTGGTCGGGACACAATACAATAAGCAGTTCTTC

J gene: TRBJ2-7
D gene: -
clone size: -
V gene: TRBV7-8
CDR3 protein: CASSGPTSSYEQYF
CDR3 DNA: TGTGCCAGCAGCGGTCCCACAAGCTCCTACGAGCAGTACTTC

J gene: TRBJ2-3
D gene: -
clone size: few
V gene: TRBV7-2
CDR3 protein: CASSPLGQATDTQYF
CDR3 DNA: TGTGCCAGCAGCCCCCTGGGACAAGCAACAGATACGCAGTATTTT

J gene: TRBJ1-1
D gene: -
clone size: -
V gene: TRBV4-1
CDR3 protein: CASSPTGGEAFF
CDR3 DNA: TGCGCCAGCAGCCCTACTGGGGGGGAAGCTTTCTTT

J gene: TRBJ2-3
D gene: TRBD2
clone size: -
V gene: TRBV7-3
CDR3 protein: CASSLLGGGAKTDTQYF
CDR3 DNA: TGTGCCAGCAGCTTACTCGGCGGGGGGGCGAAGACAGATACGCAGTATTTT

J gene: TRBJ2-3
D gene: -
clone size: -
V gene: TRBV3-1
CDR3 protein: CASSQTGPLGTDTQYF
CDR3 DNA: TGTGCCAGCAGCCAAACCGGGCCTCTCGGCACAGATACGCAGTATTTT

J gene: TRBJ1-2
D gene: TRBD1
clone size: -
V gene: TRBV6-6
CDR3 protein: CASSQGQGRDYGYTF
CDR3 DNA: TGTGCCAGCAGTCAGGGACAGGGAAGGGACTATGGCTACACCTTC

J gene: TRBJ2-1
D gene: TRBD2
clone size: -
V gene: TRBV19
CDR3 protein: CASSPFGGSGGAGEQFF
CDR3 DNA: TGTGCCAGTAGTCCCTTTGGGGGCAGCGGGGGGGCAGGTGAGCAGTTCTTC

J gene: TRBJ1-6
D gene: -
clone size: -
V gene: TRBV28
CDR3 protein: CASSLAPLIWSSYNSPLHF
CDR3 DNA: TGTGCCAGCAGTTTAGCCCCCCTCATCTGGAGCTCCTATAATTCACCCCTCCACTTT

J gene: TRBJ2-1
D gene: TRBD2
clone size: once
V gene: TRBV7-6
CDR3 protein: CASSGRRGGGAPEQFF
CDR3 DNA: TGTGCCAGCAGCGGCCGAAGAGGCGGGGGGGCCCCTGAGCAGTTCTTC

J gene: TRBJ2-1
D gene: -
clone size: many
V gene: TRBV5-6
CDR3 protein: CASSLVGGTYNEQFF
CDR3 DNA: TGTGCCAGCAGCTTGGTCGGGGGAACCTACAATGAGCAGTTCTTC

J gene: TRBJ2-5
D gene: TRBD1
clone size: -
V gene: TRBV7-2
CDR3 protein: CASSLFFGQGPRGTQYF
CDR3 DNA: TGTGCCAGCAGCTTATTTTTCGGACAGGGGCCCCGGGGGACCCAGTACTTC

J gene: TRBJ2-1
D gene: TRBD2
clone size: few
V gene: TRBV5-1
CDR3 protein: CASSPGTSEFNEQFF
CDR3 DNA: TGCGCCAGCAGCCCGGGGACTAGCGAGTTCAATGAGCAGTTCTTC

J gene: TRBJ2-4
D gene: -
clone size: few
V gene: TRBV28
CDR3 protein: CASTNRGFRNIQYF
CDR3 DNA: TGTGCCAGCACCAATCGGGGGTTCAGAAACATTCAGTACTTC

J gene: TRBJ2-3
D gene: -
clone size: few
V gene: TRBV5-6
CDR3 protein: CASSSQGGDFGTQYF
CDR3 DNA: TGTGCCAGCAGCTCCCAGGGGGGCGATTTCGGTACGCAGTATTTT

J gene: TRBJ1-2
D gene: -
clone size: -
V gene: TRBV28
CDR3 protein: CASSRPKTALYGYTF
CDR3 DNA: TGTGCCAGCAGCCGTCCGAAGACAGCACTCTATGGCTACACCTTC

J gene: TRBJ1-1
D gene: TRBD1
clone size: -
V gene: TRBV7-2
CDR3 protein: CASSRPDRYTEAFF
CDR3 DNA: TGTGCCAGCAGCCGCCCGGACAGGTACACTGAAGCTTTCTTT

J gene: TRBJ2-3
D gene: -
clone size: few
V gene: TRBV20-1
CDR3 protein: CSATGAAPSTDTQYF
CDR3 DNA: TGCAGTGCCACCGGGGCAGCCCCAAGCACAGATACGCAGTATTTT

J gene: TRBJ2-5
D gene: -
clone size: -
V gene: TRBV6-2/TRBV6-3
CDR3 protein: CATQQSQETQYF
CDR3 DNA: TGTGCCACCCAGCAAAGTCAAGAGACCCAGTACTTC

J gene: TRBJ1-1
D gene: -
clone size: -
V gene: TRBV14
CDR3 protein: CASSQNMNTEAFF
CDR3 DNA: TGTGCCAGCAGCCAAAACATGAACACTGAAGCTTTCTTT

J gene: TRBJ2-5
D gene: -
clone size: few
V gene: TRBV6-1
CDR3 protein: CASSAVQETQYF
CDR3 DNA: TGTGCCAGCAGTGCAGTACAAGAGACCCAGTACTTC

J gene: TRBJ2-4
D gene: -
clone size: -
V gene: TRBV7-9
CDR3 protein: CASSTTVALAKNIQYF
CDR3 DNA: TGTGCCAGCAGCACAACAGTTGCGCTAGCCAAAAACATTCAGTACTTC

J gene: TRBJ2-3
D gene: -
clone size: few
V gene: TRBV20-1
CDR3 protein: CSARGGRDGQDTQYF
CDR3 DNA: TGCAGTGCTAGAGGAGGCAGGGATGGGCAAGATACGCAGTATTTT

J gene: TRBJ2-7
D gene: TRBD1
clone size: -
V gene: TRBV4-1
CDR3 protein: CASSQVMSRDRGFNEQYF
CDR3 DNA: TGCGCCAGCAGCCAAGTAATGTCCCGGGACAGGGGGTTCAACGAGCAGTACTTC

J gene: TRBJ2-2
D gene: -
clone size: once
V gene: TRBV6-5
CDR3 protein: CASSRDFNTGELFF
CDR3 DNA: TGTGCCAGCAGTAGGGACTTTAACACCGGGGAGCTGTTTTTT

J gene: TRBJ2-5
D gene: -
clone size: -
V gene: TRBV7-6
CDR3 protein: CASSLDSHLTREQYF
CDR3 DNA: TGTGCCAGCAGCTTGGACAGCCACCTAACTCGGGAGCAGTACTTC

J gene: TRBJ2-3
D gene: -
clone size: -
V gene: TRBV5-1
CDR3 protein: CASSPGAGAYTDTQYF
CDR3 DNA: TGCGCCAGCAGCCCTGGCGCGGGGGCCTACACAGATACGCAGTATTTT